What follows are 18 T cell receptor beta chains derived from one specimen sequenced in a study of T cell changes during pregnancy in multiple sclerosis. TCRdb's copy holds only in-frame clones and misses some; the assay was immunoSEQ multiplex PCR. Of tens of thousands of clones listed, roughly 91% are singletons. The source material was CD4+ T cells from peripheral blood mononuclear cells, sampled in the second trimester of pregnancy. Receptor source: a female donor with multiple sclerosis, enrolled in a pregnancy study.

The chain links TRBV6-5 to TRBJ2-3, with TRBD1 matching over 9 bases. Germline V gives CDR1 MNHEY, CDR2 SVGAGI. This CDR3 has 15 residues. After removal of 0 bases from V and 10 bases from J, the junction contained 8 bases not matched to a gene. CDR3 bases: TGTGCCAGCAGTTACTCCCGGACAGGGGTTTACGCGCAGTATTTT. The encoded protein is CASSYSRTGVYAQYF.

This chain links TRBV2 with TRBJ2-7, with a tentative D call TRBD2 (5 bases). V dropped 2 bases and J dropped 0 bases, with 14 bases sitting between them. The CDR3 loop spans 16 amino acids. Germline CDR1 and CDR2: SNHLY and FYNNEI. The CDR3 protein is CASSESAGRYSYEQYF. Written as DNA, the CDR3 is TGTGCCAGCAGTGAATCGGCGGGTCGCTACTCCTACGAGCAGTACTTC.

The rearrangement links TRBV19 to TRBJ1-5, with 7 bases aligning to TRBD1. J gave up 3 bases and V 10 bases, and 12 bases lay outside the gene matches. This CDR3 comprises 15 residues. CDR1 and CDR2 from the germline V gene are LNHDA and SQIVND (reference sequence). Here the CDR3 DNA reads TGTGCCACCACTGGGGGACAGACCTACAATCAGCCCCAGCATTTT. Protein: CATTGGQTYNQPQHF. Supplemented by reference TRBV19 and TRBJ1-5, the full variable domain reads DGGITQSPKYLFRKEGQNVTLSCEQNLNHDAMYWYRQDPGQGLRLIYYSQIVNDFQKGDIAEGYSVSREKKESFPLTVTSAQKNPTAFYLCATTGGQTYNQPQHFGDGTRLSIL.

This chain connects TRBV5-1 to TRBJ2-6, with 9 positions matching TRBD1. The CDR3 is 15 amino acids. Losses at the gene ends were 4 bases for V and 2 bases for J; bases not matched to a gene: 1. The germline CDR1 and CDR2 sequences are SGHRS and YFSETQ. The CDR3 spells CASSRDRAGANVLTF. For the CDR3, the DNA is TGCGCCAGCAGCCGGGACAGGGCTGGGGCCAACGTCCTGACTTTC.

In DNA, the CDR3 is TGTGCCAGCAGCGTAGGAATAGCGGGAGGGGACCAAGAGACCCAGTACTTC. Its protein is CASSVGIAGGDQETQYF. The J gene is TRBJ2-5, the V gene TRBV9; 11 nucleotides match TRBD2. The J segment lost 0 bases and the V segment lost 0 bases, leaving 4 bases of the junction unmatched. The CDR3 is made up of 17 amino acids. In germline, CDR1 is SGDLS, CDR2 YYNGEE.

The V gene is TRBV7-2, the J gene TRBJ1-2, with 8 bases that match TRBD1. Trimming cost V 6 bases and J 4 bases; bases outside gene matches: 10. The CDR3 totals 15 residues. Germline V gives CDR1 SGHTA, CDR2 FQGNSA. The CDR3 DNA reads TGTGCCAGCAGACCAGAACAGGGGGGATCCTATGGCTACACCTTC. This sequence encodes CASRPEQGGSYGYTF.

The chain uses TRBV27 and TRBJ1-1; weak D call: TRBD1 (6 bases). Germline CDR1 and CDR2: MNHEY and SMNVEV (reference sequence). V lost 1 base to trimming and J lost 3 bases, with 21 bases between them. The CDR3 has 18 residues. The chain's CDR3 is CASSLYTVRREGDTEAFF. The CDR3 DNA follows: TGTGCCAGCAGTTTATACACGGTTAGAAGAGAGGGGGACACTGAAGCTTTCTTT.

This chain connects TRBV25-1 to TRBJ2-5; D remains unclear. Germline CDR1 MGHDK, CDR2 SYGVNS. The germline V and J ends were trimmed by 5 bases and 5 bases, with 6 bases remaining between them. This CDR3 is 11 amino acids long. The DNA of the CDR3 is TGTGCCAGCAGTAGACTGGAGACCCAGTACTTC. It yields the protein CASSRLETQYF. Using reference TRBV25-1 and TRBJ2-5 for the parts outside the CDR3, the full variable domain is EADIYQTPRYLVIGTGKKITLECSQTMGHDKMYWYQQDPGMELHLIHYSYGVNSTEKGDLSSESTVSRIRTEHFPLTLESARPSHTSQYLCASSRLETQYFGPGTRLLVL.

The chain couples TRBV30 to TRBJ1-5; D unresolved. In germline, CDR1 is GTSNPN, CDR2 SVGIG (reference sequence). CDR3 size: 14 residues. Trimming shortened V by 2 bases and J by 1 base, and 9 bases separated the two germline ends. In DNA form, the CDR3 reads TGTGCCTGGAGTCCAGGACTGAGCAATCAGCCCCAGCATTTT. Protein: CAWSPGLSNQPQHF.

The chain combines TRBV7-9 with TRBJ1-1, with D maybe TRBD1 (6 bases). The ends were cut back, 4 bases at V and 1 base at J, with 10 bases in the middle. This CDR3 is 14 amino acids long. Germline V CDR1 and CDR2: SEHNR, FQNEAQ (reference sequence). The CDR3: CASSWKGGNTEAFF. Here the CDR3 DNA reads TGTGCCAGCAGCTGGAAAGGGGGGAACACTGAAGCTTTCTTT.

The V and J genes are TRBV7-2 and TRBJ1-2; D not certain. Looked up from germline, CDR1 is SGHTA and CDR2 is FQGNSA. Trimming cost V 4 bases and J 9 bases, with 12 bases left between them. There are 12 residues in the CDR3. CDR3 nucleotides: TGTGCCAGCAGCTCCCCCGCGGGGAGCTACACCTTC. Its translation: CASSSPAGSYTF. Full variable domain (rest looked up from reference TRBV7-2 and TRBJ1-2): GAGVSQSPSNKVTEKGKDVELRCDPISGHTALYWYRQSLGQGLEFLIYFQGNSAPDKSGLPSDRFSAERTGGSVSTLTIQRTQQEDSAVYLCASSSPAGSYTFGSGTRLTVV.

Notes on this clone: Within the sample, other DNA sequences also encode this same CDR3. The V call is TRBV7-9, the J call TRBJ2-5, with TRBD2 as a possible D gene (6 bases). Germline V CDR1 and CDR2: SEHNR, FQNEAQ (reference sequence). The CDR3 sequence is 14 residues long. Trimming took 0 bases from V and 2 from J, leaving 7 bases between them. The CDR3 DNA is TGTGCCAGCAGCTTAGCGCGGGATCAAGAGACCCAGTACTTC. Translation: CASSLARDQETQYF.

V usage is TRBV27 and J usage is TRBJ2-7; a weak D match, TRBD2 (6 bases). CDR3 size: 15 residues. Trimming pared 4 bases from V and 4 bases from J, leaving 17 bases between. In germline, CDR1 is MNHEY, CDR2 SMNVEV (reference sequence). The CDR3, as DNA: TGTGCCAGCAGTTACCACAACGCTGGGAGGTACGAGCAGTACTTC. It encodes CASSYHNAGRYEQYF.

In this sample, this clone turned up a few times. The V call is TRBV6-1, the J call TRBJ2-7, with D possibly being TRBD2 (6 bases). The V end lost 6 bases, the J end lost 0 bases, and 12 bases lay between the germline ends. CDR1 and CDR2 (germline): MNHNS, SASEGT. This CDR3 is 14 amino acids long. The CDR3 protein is CASRRDLTSYEQYF. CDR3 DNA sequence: TGTGCCAGCAGAAGGGACTTGACCTCCTACGAGCAGTACTTC.

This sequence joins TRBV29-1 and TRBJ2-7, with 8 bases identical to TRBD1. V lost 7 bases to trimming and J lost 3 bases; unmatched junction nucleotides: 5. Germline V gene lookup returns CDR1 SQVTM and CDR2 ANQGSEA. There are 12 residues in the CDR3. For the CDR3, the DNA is TGCAGCGCCCGGACAGGGCGCTACGAGCAGTACTTC. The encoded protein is CSARTGRYEQYF.

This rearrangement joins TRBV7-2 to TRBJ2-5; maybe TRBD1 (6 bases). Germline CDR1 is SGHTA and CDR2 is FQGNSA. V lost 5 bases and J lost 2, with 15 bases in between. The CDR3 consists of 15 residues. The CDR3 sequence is CASSALYRAQETQYF. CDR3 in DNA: TGTGCCAGCAGCGCTTTATACAGGGCACAAGAGACCCAGTACTTC.

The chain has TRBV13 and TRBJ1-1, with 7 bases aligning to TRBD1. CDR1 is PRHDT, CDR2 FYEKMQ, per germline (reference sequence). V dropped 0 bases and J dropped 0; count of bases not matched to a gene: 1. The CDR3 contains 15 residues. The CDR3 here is CASSLGGQLNTEAFF. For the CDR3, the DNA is TGTGCCAGCAGCTTAGGGGGACAGCTGAACACTGAAGCTTTCTTT.

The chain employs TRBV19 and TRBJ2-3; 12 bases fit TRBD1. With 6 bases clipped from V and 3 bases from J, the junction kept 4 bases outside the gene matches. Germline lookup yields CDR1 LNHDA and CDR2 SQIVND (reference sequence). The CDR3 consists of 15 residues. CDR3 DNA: TGTGCCAGTAGGGGGACAGGGGGCGCGACAGATACGCAGTATTTT. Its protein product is CASRGTGGATDTQYF.